This TCR beta chain was found in a study of blood T cells in healthy people across ages. Findings of the study overall: Underestimates were what the diversity estimates from one million T cells were considered to be.

Comment on this clonotype: No antigen is known for it.

With 4 bases removed from V and 11 bases from J, the gap between germline ends came to 15 bases. The CDR3 has 12 amino acids. CDR1 is DFQATT and CDR2 is SNEGSKA in the germline V gene (reference sequence). Using a J-beta primer mix together with a sample-barcoded 5' primer, a second PCR was run for about 6 to 11 cycles. Samples each returned at least 2.5 million CDR3-containing paired-end reads. Via MiXCR, TCRdb re-called the 5' RACE reads, giving one row per CDR3 protein. The table records 800,000 to 1,000,000 distinct CDR3 sequences, around 46% of them present only once. This chain uses TRBV20-1 with TRBJ2-1; perhaps TRBD2 as D (5 bases). The source material was blood. This TCR came from a young man in good health. CDR3 DNA sequence: TGCAGTGCTACCGGGTCCGGGGATAAGCAGTTCTTC. Translation gives CSATGSGDKQFF.